This T cell receptor beta chain was found in a study of CD8+ T cells in alopecia areata. Overall study context: Treatment comprised oral tofacitinib, 5 to 10 mg twice daily, in treated patients. Disease severity was quantified as SALT score of affected scalp area.

Study-wide results and limits: Tofacitinib delivered significant drops in scalp clonality and in expanded CD8+ clones among the top 100.

Regarding this clone: Its specificity is not known.

The sequencing template was cDNA reverse transcribed from extracted RNA. Method: immunoSEQ multiplex PCR; TCRdb's copy keeps in-frame clones and lacks some. The sample holds 250,000 to 300,000 clones, nearly 60% seen once. Trimming cost V 0 bases and J 1 base, with 10 bases left between them. CDR1 and CDR2 (germline): SGHRS, YFSETQ. The CDR3 is 15 residues long. Described treatment: oral pan-JAK inhibitor, 5-10 mg twice daily. The clonotype was recovered from a human donor with alopecia areata. The chain employs TRBV5-1 and TRBJ1-1; the D is unclear. The sample here was CD4+ T cells sorted from blood, taken at week 24, from a patient treated with tofacitinib. The CDR3 reads CASSLEASRNTEAFF. As DNA, the CDR3 is TGCGCCAGCAGCTTGGAGGCCAGCAGGAACACTGAAGCTTTCTTT.